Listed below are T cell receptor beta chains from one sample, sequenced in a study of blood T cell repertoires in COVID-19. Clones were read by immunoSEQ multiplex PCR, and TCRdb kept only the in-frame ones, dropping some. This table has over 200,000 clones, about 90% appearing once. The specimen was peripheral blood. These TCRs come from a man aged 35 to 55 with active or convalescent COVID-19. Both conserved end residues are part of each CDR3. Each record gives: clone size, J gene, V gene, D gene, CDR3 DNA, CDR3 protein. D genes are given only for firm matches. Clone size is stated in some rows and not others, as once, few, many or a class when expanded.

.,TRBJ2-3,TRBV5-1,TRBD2,TGCGCCAGCATCGGGACTAGCGCCACAGATACGCAGTATTTT,CASIGTSATDTQYF
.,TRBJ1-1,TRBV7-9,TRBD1,TGTGCCAGCAGCTTAGGTTATGGGACAGGGTACACTGAAGCTTTCTTT,CASSLGYGTGYTEAFF
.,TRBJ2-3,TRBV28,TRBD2,TGTGCCAGCAGTTTCCTAGCGGCCCCCGGGGATACGCAGTATTTT,CASSFLAAPGDTQYF
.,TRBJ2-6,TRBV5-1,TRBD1,TGCGCCAGCAGCGCCGGACAGGCTGGGGCCAACGTCCTGACTTTC,CASSAGQAGANVLTF
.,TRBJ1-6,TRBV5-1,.,TGCGCCAGCAGTTCGTCGGGGGACGGGGATTCACCCCTCCACTTT,CASSSSGDGDSPLHF
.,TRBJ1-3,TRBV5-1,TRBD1,TGCGCCAGCAGCCGGACAGGGCGAAACTCTGGAAACACCATATATTTT,CASSRTGRNSGNTIYF
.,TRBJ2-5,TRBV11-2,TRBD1,TGTGCCAGCAGCTCGACCGGGACAGGGGGCTTCGAGACCCAGTACTTC,CASSSTGTGGFETQYF
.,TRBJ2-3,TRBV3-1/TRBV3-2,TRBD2,TGTGCCAGCAGCCAAGGGACTAGCGGGGCCGTGTTAGATACGCAGTATTTT,CASSQGTSGAVLDTQYF
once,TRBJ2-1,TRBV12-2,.,TGTGCAAGTCGCTTATGCGAAGCTAGCGGCTACAATGAGCAGTTCTTC,CASRLCEASGYNEQFF
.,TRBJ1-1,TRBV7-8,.,TGTGCCAGCAGCTTAGGCTTCAGGTCTGAAGCTTTCTTT,CASSLGFRSEAFF
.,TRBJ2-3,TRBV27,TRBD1,TGTGCCAGCAGCCTCTTGGGACAGGGAACAGATACGCAGTATTTT,CASSLLGQGTDTQYF